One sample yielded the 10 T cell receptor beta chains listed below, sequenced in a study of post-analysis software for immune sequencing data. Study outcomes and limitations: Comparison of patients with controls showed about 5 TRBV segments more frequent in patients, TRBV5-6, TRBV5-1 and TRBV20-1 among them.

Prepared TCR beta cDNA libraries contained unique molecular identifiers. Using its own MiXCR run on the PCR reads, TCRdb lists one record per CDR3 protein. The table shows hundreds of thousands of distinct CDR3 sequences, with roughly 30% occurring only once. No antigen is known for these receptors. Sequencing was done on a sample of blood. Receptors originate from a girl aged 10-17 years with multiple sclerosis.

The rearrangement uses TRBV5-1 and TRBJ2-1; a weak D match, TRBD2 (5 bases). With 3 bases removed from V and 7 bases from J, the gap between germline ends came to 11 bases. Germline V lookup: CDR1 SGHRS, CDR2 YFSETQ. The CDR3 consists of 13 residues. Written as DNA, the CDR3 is TGCGCCAGCAGCTCCGGGAACGGGAATGAGCAGTTCTTC. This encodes CASSSGNGNEQFF.

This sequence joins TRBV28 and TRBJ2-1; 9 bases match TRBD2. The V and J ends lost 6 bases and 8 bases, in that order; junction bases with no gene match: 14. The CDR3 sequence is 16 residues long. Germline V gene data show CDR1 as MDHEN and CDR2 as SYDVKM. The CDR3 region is CASSPPWRGGRDEQFF. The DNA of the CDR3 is TGTGCCAGCAGCCCCCCCTGGCGGGGGGGCCGTGATGAGCAGTTCTTC. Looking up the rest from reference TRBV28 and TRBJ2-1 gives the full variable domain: DVKVTQSSRYLVKRTGEKVFLECVQDMDHENMFWYRQDPGLGLRLIYFSYDVKMKEKGDIPEGYSVSREKKERFSLILESASTNQTSMYLCASSPPWRGGRDEQFFGPGTRLTVL.

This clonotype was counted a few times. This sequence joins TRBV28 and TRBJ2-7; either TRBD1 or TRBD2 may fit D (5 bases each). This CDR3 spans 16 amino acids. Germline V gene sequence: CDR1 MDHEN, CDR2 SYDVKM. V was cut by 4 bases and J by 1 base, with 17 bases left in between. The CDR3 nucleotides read TGTGCCAGCAGTTCGCTCCGGGACCACATTTCCTACGAGCAGTACTTC. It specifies CASSSLRDHISYEQYF.

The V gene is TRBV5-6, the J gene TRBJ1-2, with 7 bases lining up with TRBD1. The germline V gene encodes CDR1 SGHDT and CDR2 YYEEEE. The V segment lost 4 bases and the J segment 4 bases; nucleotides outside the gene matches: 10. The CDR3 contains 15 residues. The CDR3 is CASSGTAGSRYGYTF. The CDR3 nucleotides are TGTGCCAGCAGCGGGACAGCAGGGTCCCGCTATGGCTACACCTTC.

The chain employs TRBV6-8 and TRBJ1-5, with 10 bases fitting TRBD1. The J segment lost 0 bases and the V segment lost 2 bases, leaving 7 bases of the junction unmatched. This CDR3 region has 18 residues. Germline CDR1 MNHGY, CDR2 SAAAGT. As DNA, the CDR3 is TGTGCCAGCAGTTACACGGGACAGGGGCGCTATAGCAATCAGCCCCAGCATTTT. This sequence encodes CASSYTGQGRYSNQPQHF.

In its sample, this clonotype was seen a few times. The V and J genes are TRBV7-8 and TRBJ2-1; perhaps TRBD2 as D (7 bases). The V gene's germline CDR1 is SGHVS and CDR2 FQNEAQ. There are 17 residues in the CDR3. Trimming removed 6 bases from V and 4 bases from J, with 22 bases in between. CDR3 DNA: TGTGCCAGCAGTCTCCGGACGGGGGGCAGCGTTTACAATGAGCAGTTCTTC. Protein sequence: CASSLRTGGSVYNEQFF.

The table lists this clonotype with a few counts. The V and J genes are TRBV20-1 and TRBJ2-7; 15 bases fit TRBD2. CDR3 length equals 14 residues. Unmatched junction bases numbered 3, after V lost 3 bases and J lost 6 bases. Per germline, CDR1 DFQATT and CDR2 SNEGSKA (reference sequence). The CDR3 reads CSASQGLAGGEQYF. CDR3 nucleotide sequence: TGCAGTGCTAGTCAGGGACTAGCGGGAGGCGAGCAGTACTTC.

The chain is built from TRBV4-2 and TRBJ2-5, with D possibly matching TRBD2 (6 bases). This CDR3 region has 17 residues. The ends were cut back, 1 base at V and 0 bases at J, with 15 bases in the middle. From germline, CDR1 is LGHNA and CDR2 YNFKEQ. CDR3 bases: TGTGCCAGCAGCCAAGCTCCGCGGGGCGGGGACCAAGAGACCCAGTACTTC. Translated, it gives CASSQAPRGGDQETQYF.

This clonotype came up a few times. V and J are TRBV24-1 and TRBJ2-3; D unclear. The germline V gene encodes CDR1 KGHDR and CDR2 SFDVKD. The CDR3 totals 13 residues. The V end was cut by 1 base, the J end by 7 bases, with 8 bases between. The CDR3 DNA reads TGTGCCACCAGTGATTTCCGACACCATACGCAGTATTTT. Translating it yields CATSDFRHHTQYF.

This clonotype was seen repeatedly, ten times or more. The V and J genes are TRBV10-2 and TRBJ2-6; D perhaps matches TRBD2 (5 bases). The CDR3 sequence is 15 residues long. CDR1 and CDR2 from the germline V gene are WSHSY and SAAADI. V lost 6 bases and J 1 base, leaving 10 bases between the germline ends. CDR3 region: CASRPPGSGANVLTF. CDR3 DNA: TGCGCCAGCAGACCCCCGGGGTCTGGGGCCAACGTCCTGACTTTC.